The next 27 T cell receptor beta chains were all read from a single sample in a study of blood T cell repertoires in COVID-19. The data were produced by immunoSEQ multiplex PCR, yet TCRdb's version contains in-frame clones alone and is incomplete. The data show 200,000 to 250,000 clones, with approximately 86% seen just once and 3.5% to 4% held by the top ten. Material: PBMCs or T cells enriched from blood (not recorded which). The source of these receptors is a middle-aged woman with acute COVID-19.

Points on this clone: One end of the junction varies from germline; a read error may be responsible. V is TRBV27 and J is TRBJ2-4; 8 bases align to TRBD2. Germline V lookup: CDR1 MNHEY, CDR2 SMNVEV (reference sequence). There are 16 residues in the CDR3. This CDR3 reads CASSFSGAGGKNIQYF. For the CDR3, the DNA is TGTGCCAGCAGTTTCTCAGGGGCGGGGGGCAAAAATATTCAGTACTTC.

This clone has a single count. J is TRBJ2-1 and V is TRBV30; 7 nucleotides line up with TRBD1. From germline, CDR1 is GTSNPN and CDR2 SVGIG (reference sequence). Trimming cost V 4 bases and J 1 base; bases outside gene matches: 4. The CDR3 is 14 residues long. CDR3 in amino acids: CAWNPGQSYNEQFF. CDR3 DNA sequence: TGTGCCTGGAATCCGGGACAGTCCTACAATGAGCAGTTCTTC.

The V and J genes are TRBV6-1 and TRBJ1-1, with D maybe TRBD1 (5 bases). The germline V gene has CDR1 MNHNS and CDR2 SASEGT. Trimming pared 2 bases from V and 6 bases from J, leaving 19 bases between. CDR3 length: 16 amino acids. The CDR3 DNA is TGTGCCAGCAGTGAACCTAGCGGGGGAAAAACCCCTGAAGCTTTCTTT. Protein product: CASSEPSGGKTPEAFF.

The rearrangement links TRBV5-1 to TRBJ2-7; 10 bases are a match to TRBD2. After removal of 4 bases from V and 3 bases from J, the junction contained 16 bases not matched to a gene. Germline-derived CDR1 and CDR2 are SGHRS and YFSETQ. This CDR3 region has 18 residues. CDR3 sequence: CASSRVGTSDSKVYEQYF. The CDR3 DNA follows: TGCGCCAGCAGCCGGGTGGGGACTAGCGATTCAAAGGTCTACGAGCAGTACTTC.

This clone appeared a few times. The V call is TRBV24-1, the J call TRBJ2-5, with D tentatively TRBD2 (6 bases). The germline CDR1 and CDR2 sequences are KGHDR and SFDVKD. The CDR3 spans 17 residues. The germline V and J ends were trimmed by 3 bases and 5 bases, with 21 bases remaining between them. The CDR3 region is CATSDPGVGGVQETQYF. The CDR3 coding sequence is TGTGCCACCAGTGATCCGGGGGTTGGGGGAGTACAGGAGACCCAGTACTTC.

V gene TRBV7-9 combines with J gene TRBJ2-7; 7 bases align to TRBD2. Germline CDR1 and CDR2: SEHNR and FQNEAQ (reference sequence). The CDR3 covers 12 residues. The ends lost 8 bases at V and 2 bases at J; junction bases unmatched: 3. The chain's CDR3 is CASFGGTYEQYF. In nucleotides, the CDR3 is TGTGCCAGCTTCGGGGGGACCTACGAGCAGTACTTC.

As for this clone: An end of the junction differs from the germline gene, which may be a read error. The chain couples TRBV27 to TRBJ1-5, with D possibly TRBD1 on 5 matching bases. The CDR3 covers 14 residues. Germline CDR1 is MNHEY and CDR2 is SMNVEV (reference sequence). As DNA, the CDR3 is TGTGCCAGCAGGTTATCCGGGGGAAATCAGCCCCAGCATTTT. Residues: CASRLSGGNQPQHF.

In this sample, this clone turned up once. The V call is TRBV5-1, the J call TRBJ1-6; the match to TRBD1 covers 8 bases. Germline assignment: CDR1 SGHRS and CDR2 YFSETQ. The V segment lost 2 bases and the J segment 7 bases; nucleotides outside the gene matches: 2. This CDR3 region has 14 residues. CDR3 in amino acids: CASSFSGGNSPLHF. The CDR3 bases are TGCGCCAGCAGCTTCTCAGGGGGCAATTCACCCCTCCACTTT.

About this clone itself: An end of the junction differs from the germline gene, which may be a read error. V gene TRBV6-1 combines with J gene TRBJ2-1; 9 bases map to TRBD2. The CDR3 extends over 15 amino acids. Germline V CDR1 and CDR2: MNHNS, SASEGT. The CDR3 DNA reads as TGTGCCAGCACTGAAGCGGGAGGATGGTACAATGAGCAGTTCTTC. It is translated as CASTEAGGWYNEQFF.

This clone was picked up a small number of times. The CDR3 here is CASGKQRTEAFF. The CDR3 region has the DNA TGTGCCAGTGGGAAACAGCGGACTGAAGCTTTCTTT. The V and J genes are TRBV19 and TRBJ1-1; D gene unclear. CDR1 LNHDA and CDR2 SQIVND come from the germline V gene (reference sequence). The CDR3 sequence is 12 residues long. Trimming took off 8 bases at V and 5 bases at J, with 12 bases between the two ends.

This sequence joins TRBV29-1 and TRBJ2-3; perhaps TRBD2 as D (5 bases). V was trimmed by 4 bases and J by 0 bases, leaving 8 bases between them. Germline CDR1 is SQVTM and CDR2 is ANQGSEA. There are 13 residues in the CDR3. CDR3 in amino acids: CSVAGGSTDTQYF. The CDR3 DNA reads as TGCAGCGTTGCGGGCGGGAGCACAGATACGCAGTATTTT.

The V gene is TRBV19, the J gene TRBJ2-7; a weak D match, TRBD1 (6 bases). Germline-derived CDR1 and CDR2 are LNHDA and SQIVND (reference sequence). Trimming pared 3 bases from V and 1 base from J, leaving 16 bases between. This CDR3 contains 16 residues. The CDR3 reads CASSITGPPASYEQYF. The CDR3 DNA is TGTGCCAGTAGTATCACAGGGCCACCGGCGTCCTACGAGCAGTACTTC.

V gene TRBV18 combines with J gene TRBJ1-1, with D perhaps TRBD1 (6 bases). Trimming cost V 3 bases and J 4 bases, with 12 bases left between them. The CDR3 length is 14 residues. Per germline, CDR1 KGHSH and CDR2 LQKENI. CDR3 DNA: TGTGCCAGCTCACCCCAGGGGATTGGCACTGAAGCTTTCTTT. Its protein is CASSPQGIGTEAFF.

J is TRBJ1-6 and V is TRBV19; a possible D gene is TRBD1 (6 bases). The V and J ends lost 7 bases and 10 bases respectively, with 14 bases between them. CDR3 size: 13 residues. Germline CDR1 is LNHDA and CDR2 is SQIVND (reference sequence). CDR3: CASTNREGSPLHF. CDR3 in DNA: TGTGCCAGTACAAACAGGGAAGGCTCACCCCTCCACTTT.

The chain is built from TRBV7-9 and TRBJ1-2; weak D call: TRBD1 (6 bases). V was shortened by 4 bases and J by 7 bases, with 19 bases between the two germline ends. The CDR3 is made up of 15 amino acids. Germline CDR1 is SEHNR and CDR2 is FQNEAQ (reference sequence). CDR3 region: CASSYALQGEGGYTF. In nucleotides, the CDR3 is TGTGCCAGCAGCTATGCCTTACAGGGTGAAGGTGGCTACACCTTC.

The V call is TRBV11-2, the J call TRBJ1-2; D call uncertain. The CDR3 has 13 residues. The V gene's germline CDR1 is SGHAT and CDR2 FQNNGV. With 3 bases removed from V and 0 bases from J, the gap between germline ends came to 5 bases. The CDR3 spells CASSFNSNYGYTF. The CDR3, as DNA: TGTGCCAGCAGCTTTAATTCTAACTATGGCTACACCTTC.

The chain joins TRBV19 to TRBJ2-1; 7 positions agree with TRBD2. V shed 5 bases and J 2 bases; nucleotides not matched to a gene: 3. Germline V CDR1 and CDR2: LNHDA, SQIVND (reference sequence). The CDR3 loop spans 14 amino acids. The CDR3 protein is CASSRGGPYNEQFF. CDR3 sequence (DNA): TGTGCCAGTAGTCGGGGAGGGCCCTACAATGAGCAGTTCTTC.

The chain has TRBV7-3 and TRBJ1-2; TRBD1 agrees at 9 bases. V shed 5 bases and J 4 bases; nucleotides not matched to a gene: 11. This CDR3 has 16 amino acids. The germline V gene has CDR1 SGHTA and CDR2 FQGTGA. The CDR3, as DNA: TGTGCCAGCAGCATCACAGGGGGCCCCCCTTTCTATGGCTACACCTTC. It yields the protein CASSITGGPPFYGYTF.

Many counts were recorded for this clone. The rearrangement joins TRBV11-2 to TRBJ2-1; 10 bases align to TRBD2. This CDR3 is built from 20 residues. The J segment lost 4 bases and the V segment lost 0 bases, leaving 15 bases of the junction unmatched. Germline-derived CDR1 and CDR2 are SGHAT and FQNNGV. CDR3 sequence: CASSLDPSGSQRGGYNEQFF. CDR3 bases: TGTGCCAGCAGCTTAGATCCTAGCGGGAGCCAACGAGGGGGGTACAATGAGCAGTTCTTC.

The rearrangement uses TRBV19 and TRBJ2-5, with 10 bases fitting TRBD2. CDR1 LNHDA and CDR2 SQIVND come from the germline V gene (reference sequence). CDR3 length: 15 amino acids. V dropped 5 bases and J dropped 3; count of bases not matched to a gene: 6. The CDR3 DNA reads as TGTGCCAGTAGTGGGCGGACTAGCGGTGAAGAGACCCAGTACTTC. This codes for CASSGRTSGEETQYF.

DNA of the CDR3: TGTGCCAGCAGCCCACAGGGACGAACCAATGGCTACACCTTC. This gives the protein CASSPQGRTNGYTF. The chain employs TRBV5-6 and TRBJ1-2; D might be TRBD1 (6 bases). V was clipped by 4 bases and J by 6 bases, with 16 bases between them. The CDR3 runs to 14 residues. CDR1 is SGHDT and CDR2 is YYEEEE in the germline V gene.

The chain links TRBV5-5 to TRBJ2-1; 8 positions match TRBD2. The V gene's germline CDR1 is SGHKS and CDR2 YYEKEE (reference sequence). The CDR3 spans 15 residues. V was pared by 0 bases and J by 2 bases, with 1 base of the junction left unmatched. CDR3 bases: TGTGCCAGCAGCTTGGCAGCGGGAGCCTACAATGAGCAGTTCTTC. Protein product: CASSLAAGAYNEQFF.

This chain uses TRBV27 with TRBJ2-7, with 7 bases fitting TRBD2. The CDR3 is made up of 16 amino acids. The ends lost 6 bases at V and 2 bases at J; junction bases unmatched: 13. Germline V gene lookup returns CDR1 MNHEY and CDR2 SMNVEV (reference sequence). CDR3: CASRNYPLAPTYEQYF. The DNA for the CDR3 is TGTGCCAGCAGAAACTACCCACTAGCGCCAACCTACGAGCAGTACTTC.

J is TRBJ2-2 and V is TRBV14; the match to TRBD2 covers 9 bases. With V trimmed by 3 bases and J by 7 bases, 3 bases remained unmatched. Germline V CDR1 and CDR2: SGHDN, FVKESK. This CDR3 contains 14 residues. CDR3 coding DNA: TGTGCCAGCAGCCAGGGGACTAGCTTCGGGGAGCTGTTTTTT. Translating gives CASSQGTSFGELFF.

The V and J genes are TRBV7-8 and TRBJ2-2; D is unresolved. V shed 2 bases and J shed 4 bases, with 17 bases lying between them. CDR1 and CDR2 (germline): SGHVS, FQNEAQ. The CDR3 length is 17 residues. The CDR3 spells CASSLYTLPSPTGELFF. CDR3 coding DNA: TGTGCCAGCAGCTTATATACCCTGCCGAGTCCCACCGGGGAGCTGTTTTTT.

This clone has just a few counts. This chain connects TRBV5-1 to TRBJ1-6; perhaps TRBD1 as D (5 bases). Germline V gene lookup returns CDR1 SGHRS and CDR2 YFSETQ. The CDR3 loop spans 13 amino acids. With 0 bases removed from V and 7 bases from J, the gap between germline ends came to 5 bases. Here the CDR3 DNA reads TGCGCCAGCAGCTTGGGACAGAATTCACCCCTCCACTTT. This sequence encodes CASSLGQNSPLHF.

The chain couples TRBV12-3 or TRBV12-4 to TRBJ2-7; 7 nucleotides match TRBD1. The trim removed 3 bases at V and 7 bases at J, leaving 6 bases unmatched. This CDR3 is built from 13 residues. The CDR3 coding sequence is TGTGCCAGCAGTTTGTTTCCAGGGGGAGAGCAGTACTTC. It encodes CASSLFPGGEQYF.